The T cell receptor beta chain under discussion was sequenced for a study of cytomegalovirus exposure and HLA in healthy donors. Study-level findings and limits: Later analysis indicated greater clonal expansion among HLA-associated TCR beta chains than among equally common other chains.

This PCR relied on a set of 60 Vbeta primers and 13 Jbeta primers. Per the original data handling: Around 11 million shared chains were among approximately 87 million unique TCR beta chains counted in a later analysis. TCRdb's table, derived via immunoSEQ multiplex PCR, lists solely in-frame clones and lacks some. V, J and clone size are taken as reported in that table, and D and trimming were inferred from the DNA itself. The table has over 150,000 clones, approximately 84% seen once. Turning to this clone: Its antigen is still unknown.

The CDR3 spans 14 residues. The germline V gene encodes CDR1 MNHNS and CDR2 SASEGT. Sequenced: PBMCs. This receptor was identified in a boy younger than 10 in good health and CMV-seronegative. The chain employs TRBV6-1 and TRBJ2-5, with a possible D match to TRBD1 (5 bases). The DNA end is a closer match to TRBJ2-7, so the J assignment may be wrong. CDR3 DNA: TGTGCCAGCTGCCCCCGACAGTCGCGGTACGAGCAGTACTTC. Translating gives CASCPRQSRYEQYF.